The clone carrying this T cell receptor (beta chain) was picked up many times. Its cognate antigen is unknown. CDR1 SGHVS and CDR2 FNYEAQ come from the germline V gene. CDR3 length: 15 residues. V was clipped by 1 base and J by 4 bases, with 14 bases between them. The data stem from a study of early T cells in non-severe SARS-CoV-2 infection. Study-wide findings and caveats: A preference for anti-spike CD8 responses marked VDJdb matching, which missed private and CD4 specificities.

Individual cDNA molecules were tagged with unique molecular identifiers, the study reported. TCRdb analysed the 5' RACE reads with MiXCR anew, one entry per CDR3 protein. The data show 25,000 to 35,000 distinct CDR3 sequences, about 4.9% seen once. The rearrangement uses TRBV7-6 and TRBJ2-7; maybe TRBD2 (5 bases). Sequenced material: whole blood, taken at baseline. The source is an adult who was a healthcare worker with PCR-confirmed SARS-CoV-2 infection or an uninfected control (not recorded which). CDR3 amino acids: CASSLDSVTGYEQYF. The CDR3 DNA is TGTGCCAGCAGCTTAGACTCCGTCACGGGGTACGAGCAGTACTTC.